This is a list of T cell receptor beta chains from one sample in a study of shared T cell receptors in the human thymus. Assay used: immunoSEQ multiplex PCR; TCRdb lists only in-frame clones, some missing. The sample carries more than 550,000 clones, approximately 83% recorded once. The same data also contributed to another study, on human thymus T cells.

Input material: thymocytes. The origin of the receptors is a girl under two years old with a congenital heart defect. Each CDR3 is given without its conserved first and last residue. The order of the fields is V gene, CDR3 protein.

TRBV18 | ASSRHPSREAFNTEAF
TRBV9 | ASSVVTLAGGPSPYNEQF
TRBV19 | ASTGTLGEKLF
TRBV28 | ASSWTSGGVTSTDTQY
TRBV6-5 | ASSYSQDSTTDTQY
TRBV5-1 | ASSAGDDRGNYGYT
TRBV4-1 | ASRSRGNTEAF
TRBV6-6 | ASSRGQFNYGYT
TRBV28 | ASSPRGPPYGYT
TRBV10-3 | AISPVGGQDGEAF
TRBV12-5 | ASGRGRVGNTEAF
TRBV5-8 | ANPRDSYLFRFQETQY
TRBV27 | ASSYGSTIY
TRBV5-6 | ASSLVQGERTEAF
TRBV6-5 | ASSRQGQLGNGYT
TRBV7-9 | ASSLEGAGAVGGYT
TRBV7-8 | ASSRQDGVNTEAF
TRBV5-1 | ASSLDRRDDSPLH
TRBV6-4 | ASRANKGVSGKLF
TRBV11-2 | ASSRPGLAGSFLDTQY
TRBV4-3 | ASSYSLARCGELF
TRBV30 | AWSVPRVEDPTEAF
TRBV14 | ASSRGGTGYT
TRBV5-1 | ASSLVLVRTSGTDTQY
TRBV4-3 | ASSQSPGGPHGYT
TRBV5-6 | ASSFRDTRNEKLF
TRBV2 | ASSERAGVNTEAF
TRBV7-9 | ASSPGRDPLN
TRBV28 | ASSPLGQGTPGGDGYT
TRBV10-3 | AISGGRVHQPQH
TRBV5-5 | ASSSLAGGRF
TRBV4-3 | ASSQDVPDSPPNYGYT
TRBV11-2 | ASSFRGGYNEQF
TRBV11-2 | ASSSRTYGYT
TRBV20-1 | SAPSAEAF
TRBV6-1 | ASSPFTPGVAEAF
TRBV2 | ASSPPRRGSSYNSPLH
TRBV6-1 | ASSPGTGHNYGYT
TRBV2 | ASSEVTPDRINSPLH
TRBV7-9 | ASSPRGKGQGGTSGGYT
TRBV7-8 | ASSFAFDYSGNTIY
TRBV30 | AWRLWGDRTTDTQY
TRBV28 | ASRNTQGDKLF
TRBV11-2 | ASSSAGVTGGAGKLF
TRBV5-4 | ASSPREGTEAF
TRBV7-6 | ASSLIPALAGGTYEQY
TRBV2 | ASSEEAGYPNHKGETQY
TRBV14 | ASSQSGGLLSGTNYGYT
TRBV5-4 | ASSLGWRGPNTEAF
TRBV6-1 | ASSEDDGALH
TRBV14 | ASSQKPTADYGYT
TRBV5-4 | ASSLAGGFNSPLH
TRBV6-1 | ASSGETGGHGELF
TRBV7-6 | ASSPDLRETMNTEAF
TRBV5-6 | ASSSIQTDRLHYGYT
TRBV6-6 | ASSYSILYTGEEAF
TRBV19 | ASSMGATYEQY
TRBV5-6 | ASSPGGDSYEQY
TRBV5-6 | ASNPDRLGNYGYT
TRBV4-3 | ASSQDMRGARAF